This TCR beta chain was documented in a study of CD8 T cells in Susac syndrome. Across the study: Clinically active disease was present in six of the sequenced Susac syndrome patients. 8 or 9 of these patients were in remission. General observations from the study: TCR sequencing and HLA analysis covered a relatively small number of individuals.

The CDR3 extends over 16 amino acids. V was trimmed by 0 bases and J by 6 bases, leaving 19 bases between them. Per germline, CDR1 GTSNPN and CDR2 SVGIG (reference sequence). cDNA came from about 0.51 to 1 ug RNA primed by random hexamers. By means of immunoSEQ multiplex PCR, TCR beta CDR3 spanning 54 Vbeta and 13 Jbeta underwent amplification. A single record per CDR3 protein comes from TCRdb applying MiXCR to the immunoSEQ multiplex PCR reads. The data hold more than 150,000 distinct CDR3 sequences, with roughly 95% observed a single time. As concerns this clonotype: Its antigen is still unknown.

V is TRBV30 and J is TRBJ2-3, with a weak D call TRBD1 (6 bases). Sequenced material: CD4+ T cells from PBMCs. This clonotype was sampled from a human donor with Susac syndrome. CDR3 amino acids: CAWSVLLGRGRDTQYF. The CDR3 DNA reads TGTGCCTGGAGTGTACTTCTTGGCAGGGGTCGGGATACGCAGTATTTT.